This T cell receptor beta chain was sequenced during a study of cytomegalovirus exposure and HLA in healthy donors. General study results and limits: In a later analysis, HLA-C alleles had the fewest associated TCRs, DRB1 alleles the most. CMV serostatus was the only immune exposure information that was available. Cytomegalovirus status was reportedly diagnosed by the classifier with high sensitivity and specificity.

The CDR3 covers 15 residues. Germline-derived CDR1 and CDR2 are SEHNR and FQNEAQ (reference sequence). Unmatched junction bases numbered 6, after V lost 5 bases and J lost 2 bases. Primers included in the PCR were 60 Vbeta and 13 Jbeta primers. The method was immunoSEQ multiplex PCR; TCRdb's version includes in-frame clones alone and lacks a portion of them. The profile shows some 120,000 clones, 60% to 70% of them singletons. A note on this clone: Its antigen remains unknown.

There were likely unrecorded immune exposures, though donors were nominally healthy when sampled. This receptor was obtained from a middle-aged woman in good health and CMV-seropositive. This chain connects TRBV7-9 to TRBJ2-1; 7 bases map to TRBD2. Sequences were obtained from PBMCs. CDR3 DNA: TGTGCCAGCAGCGGAAAAGCGGGAACCTACAATGAGCAGTTCTTC. Protein product: CASSGKAGTYNEQFF.